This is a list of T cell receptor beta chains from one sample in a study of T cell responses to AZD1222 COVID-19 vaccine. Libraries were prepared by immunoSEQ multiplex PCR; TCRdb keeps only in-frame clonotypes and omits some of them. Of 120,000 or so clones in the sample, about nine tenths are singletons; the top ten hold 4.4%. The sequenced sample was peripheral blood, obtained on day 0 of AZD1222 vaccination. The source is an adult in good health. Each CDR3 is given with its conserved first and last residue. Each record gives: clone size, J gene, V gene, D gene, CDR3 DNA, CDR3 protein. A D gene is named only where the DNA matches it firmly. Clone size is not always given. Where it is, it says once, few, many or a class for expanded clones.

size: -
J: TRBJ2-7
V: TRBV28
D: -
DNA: TGTGCCAGCAGTCCACCTCGGTCAGGGTACTCCTACGAGCAGTACTTC
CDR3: CASSPPRSGYSYEQYF

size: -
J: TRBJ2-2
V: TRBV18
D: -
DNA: TGTGCCAGCTCACCAGTCGGAGCGAACACCGGGGAGCTGTTTTTT
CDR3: CASSPVGANTGELFF

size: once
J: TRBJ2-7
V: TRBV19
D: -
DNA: TGTGCCAGTAGAACCTCACAGGGCTACGAGCAGTACTTC
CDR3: CASRTSQGYEQYF

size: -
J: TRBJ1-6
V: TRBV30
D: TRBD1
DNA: TGTGCCTGGAGTGGTATTGGGACAGGGGATTCACCCCTCCACTTT
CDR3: CAWSGIGTGDSPLHF

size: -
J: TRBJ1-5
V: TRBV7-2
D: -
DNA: TGTGCCAGCAGCTTAGCGGGTAAAAGCAATCAGCCCCAGCATTTT
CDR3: CASSLAGKSNQPQHF

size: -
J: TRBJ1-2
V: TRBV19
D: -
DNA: TGTGCCAGTACCGGGACTTCGGAGGGCTACACCTTC
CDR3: CASTGTSEGYTF

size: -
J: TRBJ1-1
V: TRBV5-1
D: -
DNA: TGCGCCAGCAGCTATAACCAGAACACTGAAGCTTTCTTT
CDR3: CASSYNQNTEAFF

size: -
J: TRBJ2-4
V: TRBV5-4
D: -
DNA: TGTGCCAGCAGCTTGGGGTGGGGCGGGCCCGACAAAAACATTCAGTACTTC
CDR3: CASSLGWGGPDKNIQYF

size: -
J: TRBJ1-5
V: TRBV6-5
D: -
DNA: TGTGCCAGCCGGTTGAGGGGTAGCAATCAGCCCCAGCATTTT
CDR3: CASRLRGSNQPQHF

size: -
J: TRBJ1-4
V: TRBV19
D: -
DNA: TGTGCCAGTAGCCCGGGGCCGGGTGAAAAACTGTTTTTT
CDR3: CASSPGPGEKLFF

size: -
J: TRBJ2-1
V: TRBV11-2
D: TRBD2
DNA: TGTGCCGGGGGGGGTAGCTCCTACAATGAGCAGTTCTTC
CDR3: CAGGGSSYNEQFF

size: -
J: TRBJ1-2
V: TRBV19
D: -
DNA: TGTGCCAGTAGTGTCGGGACACGGGCTAACTATGGCTACACCTTC
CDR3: CASSVGTRANYGYTF

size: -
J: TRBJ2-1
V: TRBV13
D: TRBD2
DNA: TGTGCCAGCAGCACGGGGACTAGCGGGACATGGTACAATGAGCAGTTCTTC
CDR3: CASSTGTSGTWYNEQFF